Listed here are 30 T cell receptor beta chains from one sample, sequenced in a study of blood T cells in healthy people across ages. Then a second PCR, running roughly 6 to 12 cycles, was carried out with a sample-barcoded 5' primer and a J-beta primer mix. TCRdb called the 5' RACE reads again in MiXCR, with one record for every CDR3 protein. Here the sample spans about 840,000 distinct CDR3 sequences, 25% to 30% being singletons. These same data were also listed under a study on T cells of mothers and their children.

Material: blood. The source of these receptors is a woman aged 40-49 years in good health.

This clonotype was found many times. This chain's CDR3 is CASSSSGSDYQETQYF. DNA of the CDR3: TGTGCCAGCAGTTCCTCAGGCAGCGATTACCAAGAGACCCAGTACTTC. The chain has TRBV12-3 or TRBV12-4 and TRBJ2-5, with D unresolved. The CDR3 runs to 16 residues. Trimming removed 4 bases from V and 0 bases from J, with 15 bases in between.

This clonotype was observed a few times. One end of the junction is discordant with germline, which a read error may explain. The genes are TRBV7-8 and TRBJ2-6, with D maybe TRBD1 (6 bases). CDR1 and CDR2 from the germline V gene are SGHVS and FQNEAQ. This CDR3 region has 16 residues. CDR3 nucleotide sequence: TGTGCCAGCAGCTTAACGCCAGGGGTTGGGGCCAACGTCCGGACTTTC. It is translated as CASSLTPGVGANVRTF.

This clonotype was seen ten or more times. This chain connects TRBV28 to TRBJ2-1; D may be TRBD2 (5 bases). CDR3 length: 14 amino acids. The germline V and J ends were trimmed by 10 bases and 7 bases, with 20 bases remaining between them. Germline-derived CDR1 and CDR2 are MDHEN and SYDVKM. The chain's CDR3 is CATRPLGRLNEQFF. The CDR3 region has the DNA TGTGCCACCCGACCCCTAGGGAGACTGAATGAGCAGTTCTTC.

CDR3 sequence: CASSYTSGGALVAHNEQFF. The CDR3 region has the DNA TGCGCCAGCAGTTACACTAGCGGGGGGGCCTTGGTGGCCCACAATGAGCAGTTCTTC. This sequence joins TRBV5-1 and TRBJ2-1, with 13 nucleotides matching TRBD2. CDR1 SGHRS and CDR2 YFSETQ come from the germline V gene. This CDR3 spans 19 amino acids. J was trimmed by 5 bases and V by 5 bases; bases with no gene match: 16.

The chain uses TRBV24-1 and TRBJ2-5; D remains ambiguous. There are 14 residues in the CDR3. The V end lost 2 bases, the J end lost 7 bases, and 13 bases lay between the germline ends. CDR1 KGHDR and CDR2 SFDVKD come from the germline V gene. CDR3 nucleotide sequence: TGTGCCACCAGTGATTCAAGGGAAACGGGGACCCAGTACTTC. This encodes CATSDSRETGTQYF.

This chain links TRBV25-1 with TRBJ1-3; D unresolved. V lost 2 bases and J lost 4, with 15 bases in between. This CDR3 has 16 amino acids. The germline V gene encodes CDR1 MGHDK and CDR2 SYGVNS. The CDR3 DNA reads TGTGCCAGCAGTGAAGTAGGCAGGTTAGGGGGAAACACCATATATTTT. Translation gives CASSEVGRLGGNTIYF.

The chain joins TRBV28 to TRBJ2-7; D possibly corresponds to TRBD1 (6 bases). CDR1 MDHEN and CDR2 SYDVKM come from the germline V gene. This CDR3 comprises 19 residues. V shed 4 bases and J shed 0 bases, with 25 bases lying between them. CDR3 protein: CASSSGQISLSPVSYEQYF. DNA of the CDR3: TGTGCCAGCAGTTCAGGACAGATCTCCCTCTCCCCTGTCTCCTACGAGCAGTACTTC.

V is TRBV18 and J is TRBJ1-1; TRBD1 is a possible D gene (5 bases). V was pared by 0 bases and J by 4 bases, with 15 bases between. Germline-derived CDR1 and CDR2 are KGHSH and LQKENI. This CDR3 region has 16 residues. The CDR3 reads CASSPPNKRGGTEAFF. CDR3 sequence (DNA): TGTGCCAGCTCACCACCGAATAAGAGGGGAGGCACTGAAGCTTTCTTT.

The chain carries TRBV5-1 and TRBJ2-7; D unresolved. Germline V gene data show CDR1 as SGHRS and CDR2 as YFSETQ. This CDR3 comprises 14 residues. V was shortened by 6 bases and J by 7 bases, with 20 bases between the two germline ends. The CDR3 sequence is CASTDKSSYNEQYF. CDR3 coding DNA: TGCGCCAGCACTGACAAAAGCTCCTACAATGAGCAGTACTTC.

This clonotype was found a few times. CDR3 amino acids: CASSQVTTTGTGELFF. The CDR3, as DNA: TGTGCCAGCAGCCAAGTTACAACGACGGGTACCGGGGAGCTGTTTTTT. The V call is TRBV4-2, the J call TRBJ2-2; D is ambiguous. The CDR3 has 16 amino acids. V lost 1 base to trimming and J lost 5 bases, with 14 bases between them. CDR1 and CDR2 (germline): LGHNA, YNFKEQ.

This clonotype was detected a few times. The chain is built from TRBV7-2 and TRBJ2-5; 7 nucleotides align to TRBD2. The germline V gene encodes CDR1 SGHTA and CDR2 FQGNSA. V dropped 0 bases and J dropped 3; count of bases not matched to a gene: 7. This CDR3 region has 16 residues. The CDR3: CASSLAGGSQKETQYF. CDR3 sequence (DNA): TGTGCCAGCAGCTTAGCGGGGGGGTCCCAAAAAGAGACCCAGTACTTC.

The V gene is TRBV7-2, the J gene TRBJ2-5; D possibly corresponds to TRBD1 (5 bases). This CDR3 spans 15 amino acids. The ends were cut back, 7 bases at V and 1 base at J, with 16 bases in the middle. Germline CDR1 is SGHTA and CDR2 is FQGNSA. This CDR3 is CASTRTWAVQETQYF. CDR3 bases: TGTGCCAGCACCCGGACATGGGCGGTCCAAGAGACCCAGTACTTC.

A remark on this clonotype: Sequence at one end of the junction differs from germline and may be a read error. This sequence joins TRBV27 and TRBJ1-2; no reliable D call. Germline V CDR1 and CDR2: MNHEY, SMNVEV (reference sequence). CDR3 length: 13 residues. CDR3 residues: CVSSLPPRVGYTF. The CDR3 coding sequence is TGTGTCAGCAGCCTGCCCCCTCGGGTTGGCTACACCTTC.

This clonotype was found many times. The gene calls are TRBV20-1 and TRBJ1-2; 9 nucleotides match TRBD1. Germline V gene sequence: CDR1 DFQATT, CDR2 SNEGSKA (reference sequence). The CDR3 consists of 14 residues. Unmatched junction bases numbered 8, after V lost 4 bases and J lost 5 bases. CDR3: CSAIPGQGEYGYTF. DNA for the CDR3: TGCAGTGCTATACCGGGACAGGGCGAGTATGGCTACACCTTC.

The chain couples TRBV7-2 to TRBJ1-5; TRBD1 agrees at 7 bases. The CDR3 covers 13 residues. V shed 5 bases and J 6 bases; nucleotides not matched to a gene: 4. Germline V gives CDR1 SGHTA, CDR2 FQGNSA. The CDR3 protein is CASSKPGGQPQHF. The CDR3 DNA reads TGTGCCAGCAGCAAACCAGGGGGTCAGCCCCAGCATTTT.

The rearrangement joins TRBV4-1 to TRBJ1-1; D possibly corresponds to TRBD1 (5 bases). CDR1 is MGHRA, CDR2 YSYEKL, per germline. This CDR3 contains 15 residues. V gave up 3 bases and J gave up 0 bases, with 11 bases separating them. The CDR3 region has the DNA TGCGCCAGCAGCCAGACGGGACGGTTGAACACTGAAGCTTTCTTT. Amino acids: CASSQTGRLNTEAFF.

CDR3 residues: CSARSPGLAVSNEQFF. Here the CDR3 DNA reads TGCAGTGCTCGGAGCCCGGGACTAGCGGTCTCCAATGAGCAGTTCTTC. The chain joins TRBV20-1 to TRBJ2-1; TRBD2 aligns across 11 bases. The CDR3 is made up of 16 amino acids. V shed 5 bases, J shed 6 bases, and the junction held 12 bases outside the gene matches. The germline CDR1 and CDR2 sequences are DFQATT and SNEGSKA (reference sequence).

The chain joins TRBV6-2 or TRBV6-3 to TRBJ2-7, with 9 positions matching TRBD1. This CDR3 is built from 14 residues. The ends lost 5 bases at V and 6 bases at J; junction bases unmatched: 8. CDR1 is MNHEY, CDR2 SVGEGT, per germline. The CDR3 DNA is TGTGCCAGCAGTCGACAGGGGGTTTCGGGCGAGCAGTACTTC. Protein: CASSRQGVSGEQYF.

There are many counts of this clonotype. The chain combines TRBV4-3 with TRBJ2-3; 11 nucleotides agree with TRBD2. With V trimmed by 4 bases and J by 5 bases, 11 bases remained unmatched. Germline V CDR1 and CDR2: LGHNA, YSLEER. The CDR3 has 17 amino acids. CDR3 nucleotide sequence: TGCGCCAGCAGCCCCGGAGTAGCGGGGGGGCGAAGAGATACGCAGTATTTT. Translation gives CASSPGVAGGRRDTQYF.

At least ten counts were recorded for this clonotype. V usage is TRBV6-6 and J usage is TRBJ1-2; no clear D. This CDR3 has 11 amino acids. V lost 6 bases and J 5 bases, leaving 7 bases between the germline ends. Germline CDR1 and CDR2: MNHNY and SVGAGI (reference sequence). The DNA of the CDR3 is TGTGCCAGCAGCGAGCTTTATGGCTACACCTTC. Residues: CASSELYGYTF.

In its sample, this clonotype was seen many times. The chain employs TRBV29-1 and TRBJ2-7; no clear D. Germline V lookup: CDR1 SQVTM, CDR2 ANQGSEA. V was trimmed by 3 bases and J by 2 bases, leaving 11 bases between them. This CDR3 is 13 amino acids long. The CDR3 here is CSVDLGPAYEQYF. The CDR3 region has the DNA TGCAGCGTTGATCTGGGTCCCGCCTACGAGCAGTACTTC.

This clonotype showed up just once. The chain joins TRBV6-1 to TRBJ1-5; D is uncertain. V was pared by 3 bases and J by 4 bases, with 13 bases between. The germline V gene encodes CDR1 MNHNS and CDR2 SASEGT. CDR3 length: 15 amino acids. The CDR3 nucleotides are TGTGCCAGCAGTGAGTCGGCACTGAGTAATCAGCCCCAGCATTTT. It encodes CASSESALSNQPQHF.

The rearrangement links TRBV2 to TRBJ2-1; no clear D. Germline CDR1 SNHLY, CDR2 FYNNEI. Trimming took off 4 bases at V and 2 bases at J, with 12 bases between the two ends. The CDR3 has 15 residues. Here the CDR3 reads CASSGWGRTYNEQFF. In DNA form, the CDR3 reads TGTGCCAGCAGTGGGTGGGGAAGGACCTACAATGAGCAGTTCTTC.

The V gene is TRBV28, the J gene TRBJ2-5; 7 nucleotides line up with TRBD2. The tail of the sequence fits TRBJ2-7 better, so the J call may be wrong. Germline CDR1 and CDR2: MDHEN and SYDVKM. The CDR3 is 15 amino acids. This CDR3 is CASSSGMGGCGEQYF. As DNA, the CDR3 is TGTGCCAGCAGTTCGGGAATGGGGGGGTGTGGCGAGCAGTACTTC.

This clonotype was seen many times. At one of its ends the junction is not consistent with the germline gene, which may arise from a read error. The rearrangement uses TRBV7-7 and TRBJ2-5, with D hard to call. The CDR3 runs 13 residues. CDR1 is SSHAT and CDR2 is FNYEAQ in the germline V gene (reference sequence). This CDR3 is CASSLNAQETQYF. The CDR3 DNA follows: TGTGCTAGCAGCTTAAATGCGCAAGAGACCCAGTACTTC.

This clonotype was picked up a small number of times. The genes are TRBV12-3 or TRBV12-4 and TRBJ2-5; the D is unclear. The CDR3 runs to 13 residues. V lost 7 bases and J 1 base, leaving 10 bases between the germline ends. The CDR3 DNA reads as TGTGCCAGCAAGGCAGAAGTCCAAGAGACCCAGTACTTC. Translating gives CASKAEVQETQYF.

CDR3 region: CATSDHGQTEAFF. The CDR3 coding sequence is TGTGCCACCAGTGACCACGGACAGACTGAAGCTTTCTTT. The V call is TRBV24-1, the J call TRBJ1-1; D may be TRBD1 (6 bases). V gave up 4 bases and J gave up 5 bases, with 10 bases separating them. Germline CDR1 KGHDR, CDR2 SFDVKD. The CDR3 contains 13 residues.

With respect to this clonotype: A single base separates this from a much larger clone, so it may be a read error. The chain uses TRBV5-5 and TRBJ2-7, with D perhaps matching TRBD1 or TRBD2 (5 bases each). This CDR3 is 14 amino acids long. V was shortened by 3 bases and J by 5 bases, with 15 bases between the two germline ends. Germline lookup yields CDR1 SGHKS and CDR2 YYEKEE (reference sequence). The CDR3 bases are TGTGCCAGCAGCTGGGGGTACGACTATAACGAGCAGTACTTC. It is translated as CASSWGYDYNEQYF.

This clonotype was counted ten times or more. This chain uses TRBV20-1 with TRBJ2-5; TRBD2 is a possible D gene (7 bases). The CDR3 contains 11 residues. Germline CDR1 and CDR2: DFQATT and SNEGSKA (reference sequence). DNA for the CDR3: TGCAGGCTAAGGGGGGGGGAGACCCAGTACTTC. This sequence encodes CRLRGGETQYF.

This clonotype was detected ten times or more. The chain couples TRBV7-8 to TRBJ2-5; D is perhaps TRBD1 (6 bases). Trimming took off 5 bases at V and 0 bases at J, with 10 bases between the two ends. CDR1 and CDR2 from the germline V gene are SGHVS and FQNEAQ. This CDR3 is built from 14 residues. The CDR3 DNA follows: TGTGCCAGCAGCGCGGACAGAAACCAAGAGACCCAGTACTTC. This translates into CASSADRNQETQYF.